Below are 30 T cell receptor beta chains sequenced from a single sample in a study of Graves' ophthalmopathy and Graves' hyperthyroidism. The authors amplified TCR beta CDR3 regions, and they did so from RNA transcripts for repertoire sequencing. RT-PCR with HTBI primers came first, then second-round multiplex PCR. TCRdb itself ran the multiplex PCR reads through MiXCR, one entry per CDR3 protein. The sample consists of approximately 460,000 distinct CDR3 sequences, over 13% of them appearing once. Sequencing used blood. The receptors stem from a woman aged 25-40 years with Graves' ophthalmopathy.

This clonotype has at least ten counts. The chain combines TRBV7-9 with TRBJ1-5; 12 bases fit TRBD1. J gave up 7 bases and V 1 base, and 8 bases lay outside the gene matches. Looked up from germline, CDR1 is SEHNR and CDR2 is FQNEAQ (reference sequence). The CDR3 is made up of 17 amino acids. The CDR3 region has the DNA TGTGCCAGCAGCTTAGTAGAGGGGGACAGGGGGCGGCAGCCCCAGCATTTT. This encodes CASSLVEGDRGRQPQHF. Together with reference TRBV7-9 and TRBJ1-5, the CDR3 gives the full variable domain: DTGVSQNPRHKITKRGQNVTFRCDPISEHNRLYWYRQTLGQGPEFLTYFQNEAQLEKSRLLSDRFSAERPKGSFSTLEIQRTEQGDSAMYLCASSLVEGDRGRQPQHFGDGTRLSIL.

In DNA form, the CDR3 reads TGTGCCAGCAGCTTAGTTCGACCCGACACTGAAGCTTTCTTT. Amino acid sequence: CASSLVRPDTEAFF. J is TRBJ1-1 and V is TRBV11-2; D is ambiguous. Germline CDR1 SGHAT, CDR2 FQNNGV. This CDR3 spans 14 amino acids. V was pared by 1 base and J by 3 bases, with 9 bases between.

The chain joins TRBV6-5 to TRBJ2-7; TRBD1 agrees at 9 bases. CDR1 and CDR2 (germline): MNHEY, SVGAGI. After removal of 0 bases from V and 9 bases from J, the junction contained 9 bases not matched to a gene. The CDR3 runs to 15 residues. The CDR3 DNA reads TGTGCCAGCAGTTACTCGCCGGGACAGGGTTTTTTGCAGTACTTC. The encoded protein is CASSYSPGQGFLQYF.

In its sample, this clonotype was seen a few times. A read error may account for a junction end that differs from germline. V and J are TRBV7-8 and TRBJ2-2, with 8 bases that match TRBD2. This CDR3 spans 16 amino acids. From germline, CDR1 is SGHVS and CDR2 FQNEAQ. CDR3 nucleotides: TGTGCCAGCAGCCCACAAGCGGGAGTCAGCACCGGGGATCTGTTTTTT. Protein sequence: CASSPQAGVSTGDLFF.

The table lists this clonotype with many counts. The chain links TRBV19 to TRBJ2-7; 7 bases are shared with TRBD1. This CDR3 spans 13 amino acids. Losses at the gene ends were 6 bases for V and 7 bases for J; bases not matched to a gene: 9. Looked up from germline, CDR1 is LNHDA and CDR2 is SQIVND (reference sequence). For the CDR3, the DNA is TGTGCCAGTAGCCCCCCTACAGGGGAAGAGCAGTACTTC. It translates to CASSPPTGEEQYF.

The sample holds many counts of this clonotype. This rearrangement joins TRBV29-1 to TRBJ1-3; TRBD1 matches at 9 bases. The CDR3 is 12 amino acids. J gave up 6 bases and V 7 bases, and 4 bases lay outside the gene matches. CDR1 and CDR2 (germline): SQVTM, ANQGSEA. CDR3 sequence: CSGQGEVNTIYF. The CDR3 nucleotides are TGCAGCGGACAGGGGGAGGTAAACACCATATATTTT. Full variable domain (outside the CDR3, taken from reference TRBV29-1 and TRBJ1-3): SAVISQKPSRDICQRGTSLTIQCQVDSQVTMMFWYRQQPGQSLTLIATANQGSEATYESGFVIDKFPISRPNLTFSTLTVSNMSPEDSSIYLCSGQGEVNTIYFGEGSWLTVV.

This clonotype has ten or more counts. This chain connects TRBV5-1 to TRBJ2-7, with 10 bases identical to TRBD2. Trimming cost V 5 bases and J 7 bases; bases outside gene matches: 9. The CDR3 covers 14 residues. Per germline, CDR1 SGHRS and CDR2 YFSETQ. CDR3 DNA sequence: TGCGCCAGCAGGTTAGCGGGGGGACCTCGGGAGCAGTACTTC. It codes for CASRLAGGPREQYF.

This clonotype was observed many times. The V call is TRBV28, the J call TRBJ2-7; 8 bases align to TRBD1. This CDR3 is built from 16 residues. Germline V gene data show CDR1 as MDHEN and CDR2 as SYDVKM. Trimming took 5 bases from V and 5 from J; bases not matched to a gene: 14. For the CDR3, the DNA is TGTGCCAGCAGTCCAAAAACGTGGACAGGGACGGACGAGCAGTACTTC. Protein product: CASSPKTWTGTDEQYF.

In its sample, this clonotype was seen many times. The chain recombines TRBV11-2 with TRBJ1-2, with D uncertain. This CDR3 region has 15 residues. The germline V gene has CDR1 SGHAT and CDR2 FQNNGV. V lost 5 bases and J 4 bases, leaving 17 bases between the germline ends. The CDR3 spells CASSPPGVVGYGYTF. In DNA, the CDR3 is TGTGCCAGCAGCCCCCCCGGAGTTGTGGGCTATGGCTACACCTTC.

This clonotype has ten or more counts. V and J are TRBV30 and TRBJ1-2, with 9 bases aligning to TRBD1. The CDR3 has 16 amino acids. In germline, CDR1 is GTSNPN, CDR2 SVGIG (reference sequence). The J segment lost 5 bases and the V segment lost 2 bases, leaving 12 bases of the junction unmatched. The CDR3 DNA sequence: TGTGCCTGGAGTCCATCTTACAGGGGGCGCCGATATGGCTACACCTTC. It codes for CAWSPSYRGRRYGYTF.

This clonotype was counted ten times or more. The CDR3 sequence is CASSYSRVPEAFF. The DNA of the CDR3 is TGTGCCAGCAGTTACTCGAGAGTTCCTGAAGCTTTCTTT. The V gene is TRBV6-5, the J gene TRBJ1-1; D gene ambiguous. Trimming took 0 bases from V and 6 from J, leaving 8 bases between them. The germline V gene encodes CDR1 MNHEY and CDR2 SVGAGI. The CDR3 is made up of 13 amino acids.

The genes are TRBV28 and TRBJ2-7; no reliable D call. Between the trimmed V and J ends, which lost 3 bases and 5 bases, there was a span of 8 bases. Germline V gene data show CDR1 as MDHEN and CDR2 as SYDVKM. This CDR3 comprises 12 residues. CDR3 coding DNA: TGTGCCAGCAGTTTTGCGGTCCACGAGCAGTACTTC. Its protein product is CASSFAVHEQYF.

The V gene is TRBV29-1, the J gene TRBJ2-4; 10 bases align to TRBD1. Germline CDR1 is SQVTM and CDR2 is ANQGSEA. The length of the CDR3 is 15 residues. V shed 7 bases and J 7 bases; nucleotides not matched to a gene: 13. The CDR3 bases are TGCAGCGCCCGGGACAGGGGAGTCGAACGGAACATTCAGTACTTC. Its protein is CSARDRGVERNIQYF.

The chain has TRBV9 and TRBJ1-5, with D uncertain. V lost 0 bases, J lost 9 bases, and 13 bases lay in between. The CDR3 totals 14 residues. The germline V gene has CDR1 SGDLS and CDR2 YYNGEE. The CDR3 protein is CASSVDPLNGPQHF. In DNA form, the CDR3 reads TGTGCCAGCAGCGTAGACCCGCTTAATGGGCCCCAGCATTTT.

As for this clonotype: A much larger clone is a single base away; this may be a read error. The rearrangement links TRBV7-8 to TRBJ2-5; D gene uncertain. The germline gives CDR1 SGHVS, CDR2 FQNEAQ. Trimming removed 6 bases from V and 1 base from J, with 15 bases in between. The CDR3 totals 15 residues. CDR3 nucleotide sequence: TGTGCCAGCAGACCACAGCGTATTTTCCAAGAGACCCAGTACTTC. Translation: CASRPQRIFQETQYF.

This clonotype was recorded at least ten times. This sequence joins TRBV7-2 and TRBJ2-5; D perhaps matches TRBD2 (5 bases). The CDR3 spans 16 residues. V was shortened by 4 bases and J by 4 bases, with 19 bases between the two germline ends. Germline lookup yields CDR1 SGHTA and CDR2 FQGNSA. The CDR3 loop reads CASSYRPGLEGETQYF. The CDR3 region has the DNA TGTGCCAGCAGCTATCGACCGGGGTTAGAAGGAGAGACCCAGTACTTC.

This clonotype was recorded many times. V is TRBV19 and J is TRBJ1-1, with D perhaps TRBD1 (6 bases). CDR3 length: 16 amino acids. Trimming left V 5 bases short and J 1 base short, with 17 bases between. Germline V gene lookup returns CDR1 LNHDA and CDR2 SQIVND (reference sequence). The CDR3 loop reads CASSPPPGHSNTEAFF. The CDR3 DNA is TGTGCCAGTAGTCCCCCCCCGGGACACTCGAACACTGAAGCTTTCTTT. Filled out from reference TRBV19 and TRBJ1-1, the complete variable domain reads DGGITQSPKYLFRKEGQNVTLSCEQNLNHDAMYWYRQDPGQGLRLIYYSQIVNDFQKGDIAEGYSVSREKKESFPLTVTSAQKNPTAFYLCASSPPPGHSNTEAFFGQGTRLTVV.

This clonotype was counted at least ten times. This sequence joins TRBV28 and TRBJ2-7; 9 nucleotides agree with TRBD1. CDR3 length: 11 residues. Germline V gives CDR1 MDHEN, CDR2 SYDVKM. Trimming at V came to 4 bases and at J to 11 bases, leaving 3 bases not matched to a gene. CDR3 amino acids: CASSSWTGEYF. Written as DNA, the CDR3 is TGTGCCAGCAGTTCGTGGACAGGGGAGTACTTC.

This sequence joins TRBV20-1 and TRBJ1-2; TRBD1 agrees at 7 bases. The CDR3 runs to 13 residues. J gave up 2 bases and V 6 bases, and 6 bases lay outside the gene matches. From germline, CDR1 is DFQATT and CDR2 SNEGSKA (reference sequence). As DNA, the CDR3 is TGCAGTGCAAGAAAGACAGGGAACTATGGCTACACCTTC. Residues: CSARKTGNYGYTF.

This clonotype has ten or more counts. This sequence joins TRBV11-2 and TRBJ2-7; 10 bases map to TRBD2. Germline CDR1 SGHAT, CDR2 FQNNGV. The CDR3 is 17 residues long. V shed 4 bases, J shed 2 bases, and the junction held 11 bases outside the gene matches. CDR3 sequence: CASSSRTSGTSAYEQYF. The CDR3 coding sequence is TGTGCCAGCAGCTCTCGAACATCCGGGACTAGCGCCTACGAGCAGTACTTC.

This clonotype was observed many times. This chain uses TRBV4-1 with TRBJ1-6; D unresolved. The germline gives CDR1 MGHRA, CDR2 YSYEKL. Trimming stripped 0 bases from V and 9 bases from J, with 6 bases between. CDR3 length: 13 residues. For the CDR3, the DNA is TGCGCCAGCAGCCAAGACCCTATTTCACCCCTCCACTTT. Translating it yields CASSQDPISPLHF.

This clonotype was counted at least ten times. This chain uses TRBV6-5 with TRBJ2-7, with 9 bases lining up with TRBD1. Germline trimming cut 2 bases from V and 8 bases from J; bases unmatched to any gene: 10. Germline-derived CDR1 and CDR2 are MNHEY and SVGAGI. The CDR3 spans 15 residues. CDR3 DNA: TGTGCCAGCAGTTACCGGGACTCCGGGACAGGGAAGCAGTACTTC. Protein sequence: CASSYRDSGTGKQYF.

This chain uses TRBV14 with TRBJ2-6; 10 bases map to TRBD1. This CDR3 is built from 17 residues. CDR1 and CDR2 from the germline V gene are SGHDN and FVKESK. V was clipped by 4 bases and J by 2 bases; unmatched bases: 5. The CDR3, as DNA: TGTGCCAGCAGCCTTGGGACAGGGGTTCCTGGGGCCAACGTCCTGACTTTC. It encodes CASSLGTGVPGANVLTF.

This clonotype showed up many times. The J gene is TRBJ1-2, the V gene TRBV11-2; D remains ambiguous. This CDR3 comprises 14 residues. V was cut by 6 bases and J by 4 bases, with 15 bases left in between. Germline V lookup: CDR1 SGHAT, CDR2 FQNNGV. The CDR3 DNA reads as TGTGCCAGCAGGGAGAGCGGCGGGTCCTATGGCTACACCTTC. It yields the protein CASRESGGSYGYTF.

In its sample, this clonotype was seen many times. The chain links TRBV7-8 to TRBJ1-5, with a weak D call TRBD1 (6 bases). V lost 1 base and J lost 3, with 10 bases in between. Germline V gene lookup returns CDR1 SGHVS and CDR2 FQNEAQ. This CDR3 has 15 amino acids. The CDR3 region is CASSLGQVANQPQHF. The CDR3 DNA follows: TGTGCCAGCAGCTTAGGACAGGTTGCCAATCAGCCCCAGCATTTT.

J is TRBJ2-7 and V is TRBV2; 8 nucleotides agree with TRBD2. Germline V gene sequence: CDR1 SNHLY, CDR2 FYNNEI. This CDR3 has 13 residues. Unmatched junction bases numbered 4, after V lost 9 bases and J lost 0 bases. For the CDR3, the DNA is TGTGCCAGGAGCGGGGGCAGCTCCTACGAGCAGTACTTC. This translates into CARSGGSSYEQYF.

This clonotype was counted ten times or more. The chain carries TRBV12-5 and TRBJ2-4; the D gene is possibly TRBD1 (8 bases). This CDR3 has 19 residues. Trimming took 0 bases from V and 0 from J, leaving 18 bases between them. Germline assignment: CDR1 LGHNT and CDR2 FRNRAP. CDR3 coding DNA: TGTGCTAGTGGTTTGGTAACACAGGGGGGGATTATAGCCAAAAACATTCAGTACTTC. Residues: CASGLVTQGGIIAKNIQYF. The complete variable domain, with remaining parts taken from reference TRBV12-5 and TRBJ2-4, reads DARVTQTPRHKVTEMGQEVTMRCQPILGHNTVFWYRQTMMQGLELLAYFRNRAPLDDSGMPKDRFSAEMPDATLATLKIQPSEPRDSAVYFCASGLVTQGGIIAKNIQYFGAGTRLSVL.

This clonotype was observed at least ten times. The CDR3 here is CASSPPGTGHGYTF. The CDR3 DNA sequence: TGTGCCAGCTCACCCCCCGGGACAGGGCATGGCTACACCTTC. The chain is built from TRBV18 and TRBJ1-2, with 9 bases aligning to TRBD1. Germline CDR1 and CDR2: KGHSH and LQKENI. The CDR3 loop spans 14 amino acids. After removal of 3 bases from V and 6 bases from J, the junction contained 5 bases not matched to a gene.

The chain joins TRBV12-3 or TRBV12-4 to TRBJ1-1; D is undetermined. The CDR3 consists of 15 residues. Trimming removed 2 bases from V and 10 bases from J, with 20 bases in between. DNA of the CDR3: TGTGCCAGCAGTTTATATTCAGTCCTGATGATTGGAGCTTTCTTT. The encoded protein is CASSLYSVLMIGAFF.

This clonotype has ten or more counts. V is TRBV27 and J is TRBJ2-7; no clear D gene. This CDR3 has 11 residues. The V and J ends lost 11 bases and 2 bases respectively, with 10 bases between them. Germline CDR1 is MNHEY and CDR2 is SMNVEV (reference sequence). For the CDR3, the DNA is TGTGCCGTTGGCGATACCTACGAGCAGTACTTC. It translates to CAVGDTYEQYF.